One sample yielded the 5 T cell receptor beta chains listed below, sequenced in a study of CD8 T cells in ankylosing spondylitis. TCRdb reanalysed the 5' RACE reads using MiXCR and keeps one entry per CDR3 protein. The sample has roughly 230,000 distinct CDR3 sequences, 10% seen once. The material sequenced was blood, either unsorted or a sorted T cell fraction (not recorded which). All receptors derive from a male donor with ankylosing spondylitis or in good health (not recorded which).

The genes are TRBV3-1 and TRBJ2-7; 10 bases fit TRBD1. In germline, CDR1 is LGHDT, CDR2 YNNKEL (reference sequence). This CDR3 has 15 amino acids. The trim removed 0 bases at V and 3 bases at J, leaving 2 bases unmatched. This CDR3 reads CASSQEGQGNYEQYF. CDR3 in DNA: TGTGCCAGCAGCCAAGAGGGACAGGGGAACTACGAGCAGTACTTC.

This clonotype was recorded many times. This rearrangement joins TRBV30 to TRBJ1-5, with 11 bases fitting TRBD1. Germline CDR1 and CDR2: GTSNPN and SVGIG (reference sequence). V lost 8 bases and J lost 8; bases outside the gene matches: 11. The CDR3 spans 14 residues. As DNA, the CDR3 is TGTGCCCAGGGGACAGGGGGTTTATCCGAGCCCCAGCATTTT. Encoded protein: CAQGTGGLSEPQHF.

Many counts were recorded for this clonotype. This chain connects TRBV5-1 to TRBJ2-2; TRBD2 aligns across 7 bases. Per the germline V gene, CDR1 is SGHRS and CDR2 is YFSETQ. V lost 4 bases and J lost 7; bases outside the gene matches: 13. CDR3 length: 16 residues. For the CDR3, the DNA is TGCGCCAGCAGCCCACGAGGCGCGGGAGCGGTCGGGGAGCTGTTTTTT. Translating gives CASSPRGAGAVGELFF.

This clonotype has at least ten counts. This chain uses TRBV20-1 with TRBJ2-2, with 8 bases matching TRBD1. V trimming: 0 bases; J trimming: 1 base; junction bases outside the gene matches: 4. Germline-derived CDR1 and CDR2 are DFQATT and SNEGSKA (reference sequence). The CDR3 sequence is 16 residues long. CDR3 DNA sequence: TGCAGTGCTAGAGACCCCGGGACAGGGAACACCGGGGAGCTGTTTTTT. This encodes CSARDPGTGNTGELFF.

This clonotype was seen more than once but under ten times. This chain connects TRBV30 to TRBJ1-4; no reliable D call. The ends were cut back, 1 base at V and 7 bases at J, with 7 bases in the middle. Germline V gene data show CDR1 as GTSNPN and CDR2 as SVGIG (reference sequence). The CDR3 runs to 12 residues. The CDR3 nucleotides read TGTGCCTGGAGTGAACAGAGTGAAAAACTGTTTTTT. This codes for CAWSEQSEKLFF.